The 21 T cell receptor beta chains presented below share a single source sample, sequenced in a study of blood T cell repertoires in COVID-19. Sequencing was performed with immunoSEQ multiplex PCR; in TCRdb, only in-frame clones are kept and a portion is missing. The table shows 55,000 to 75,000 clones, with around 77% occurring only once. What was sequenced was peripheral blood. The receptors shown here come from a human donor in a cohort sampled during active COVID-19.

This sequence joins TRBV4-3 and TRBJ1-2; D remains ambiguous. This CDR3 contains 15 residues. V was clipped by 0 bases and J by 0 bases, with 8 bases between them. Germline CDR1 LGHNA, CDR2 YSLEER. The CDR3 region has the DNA TGCGCCAGCAGCCAAGATTCGGTCTCTAACTATGGCTACACCTTC. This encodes CASSQDSVSNYGYTF.

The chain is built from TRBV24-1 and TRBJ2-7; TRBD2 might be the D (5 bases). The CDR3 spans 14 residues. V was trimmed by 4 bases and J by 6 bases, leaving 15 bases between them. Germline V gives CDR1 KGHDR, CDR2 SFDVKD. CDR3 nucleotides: TGTGCCACCAGTGACCACAACGGGGTGGGCGAGCAGTACTTC. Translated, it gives CATSDHNGVGEQYF.

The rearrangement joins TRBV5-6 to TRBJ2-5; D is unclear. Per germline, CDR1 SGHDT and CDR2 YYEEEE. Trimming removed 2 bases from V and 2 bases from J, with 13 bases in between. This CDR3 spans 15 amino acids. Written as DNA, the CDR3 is TGTGCCAGCAGCTTTAAAATTGGGCAGCAAGAGACCCAGTACTTC. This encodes CASSFKIGQQETQYF.

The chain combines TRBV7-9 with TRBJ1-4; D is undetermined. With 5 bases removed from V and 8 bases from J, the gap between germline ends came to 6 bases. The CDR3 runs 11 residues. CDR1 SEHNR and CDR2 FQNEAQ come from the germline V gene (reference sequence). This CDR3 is CASSAREKLFF. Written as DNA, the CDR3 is TGTGCCAGCAGCGCGCGGGAAAAACTGTTTTTT.

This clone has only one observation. The CDR3 spells CASSWAPGKETQYF. In DNA, the CDR3 is TGCGCCAGCAGCTGGGCCCCGGGGAAAGAGACCCAGTACTTC. This rearrangement joins TRBV5-1 to TRBJ2-5, with D perhaps matching TRBD2 (5 bases). V was trimmed by 3 bases and J by 3 bases, leaving 12 bases between them. From germline, CDR1 is SGHRS and CDR2 YFSETQ. The CDR3 is made up of 14 amino acids.

The CDR3, as DNA: TGTGCCAGCAGGACAGGGTCGACTAATGAAAAACTGTTTTTT. Translation: CASRTGSTNEKLFF. The genes are TRBV2 and TRBJ1-4, with 7 bases fitting TRBD1. The CDR3 contains 14 residues. Germline V gene lookup returns CDR1 SNHLY and CDR2 FYNNEI. Unmatched junction bases numbered 3, after V lost 6 bases and J lost 2 bases.

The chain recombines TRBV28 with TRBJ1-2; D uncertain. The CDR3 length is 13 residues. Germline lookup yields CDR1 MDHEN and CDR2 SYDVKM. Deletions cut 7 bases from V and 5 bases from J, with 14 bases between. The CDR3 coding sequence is TGTGCCAGCACCCCATCGGGGATTTATGGCTACACCTTC. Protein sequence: CASTPSGIYGYTF.

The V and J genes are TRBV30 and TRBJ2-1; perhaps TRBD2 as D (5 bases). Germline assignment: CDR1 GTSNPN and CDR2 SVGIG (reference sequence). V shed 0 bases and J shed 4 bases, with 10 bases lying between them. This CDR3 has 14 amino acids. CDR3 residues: CAWSVGTGYNEQFF. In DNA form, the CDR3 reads TGTGCCTGGAGTGTAGGTACGGGATACAATGAGCAGTTCTTC.

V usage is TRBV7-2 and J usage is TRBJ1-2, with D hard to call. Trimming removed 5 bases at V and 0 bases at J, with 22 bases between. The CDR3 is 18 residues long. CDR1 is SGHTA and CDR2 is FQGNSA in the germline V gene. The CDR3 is CASSTGVHRSQPNYGYTF. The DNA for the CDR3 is TGTGCCAGCAGCACCGGGGTTCACAGAAGCCAACCTAACTATGGCTACACCTTC. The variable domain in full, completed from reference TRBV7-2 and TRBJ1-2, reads GAGVSQSPSNKVTEKGKDVELRCDPISGHTALYWYRQSLGQGLEFLIYFQGNSAPDKSGLPSDRFSAERTGGSVSTLTIQRTQQEDSAVYLCASSTGVHRSQPNYGYTFGSGTRLTVV.

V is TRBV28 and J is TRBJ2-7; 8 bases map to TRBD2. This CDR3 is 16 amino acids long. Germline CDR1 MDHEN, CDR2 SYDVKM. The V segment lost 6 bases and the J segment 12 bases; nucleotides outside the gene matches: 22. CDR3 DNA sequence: TGTGCCAGCAGACCCCCCCCCGGGACTAGTACTGGTAAGGTGTACTTC. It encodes CASRPPPGTSTGKVYF.

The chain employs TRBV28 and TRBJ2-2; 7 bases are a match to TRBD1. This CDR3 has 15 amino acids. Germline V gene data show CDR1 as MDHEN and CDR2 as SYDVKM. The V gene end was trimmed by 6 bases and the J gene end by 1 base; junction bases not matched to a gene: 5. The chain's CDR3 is CASRPDRENTGELFF. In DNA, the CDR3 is TGTGCCAGCAGGCCTGACAGGGAGAACACCGGGGAGCTGTTTTTT.

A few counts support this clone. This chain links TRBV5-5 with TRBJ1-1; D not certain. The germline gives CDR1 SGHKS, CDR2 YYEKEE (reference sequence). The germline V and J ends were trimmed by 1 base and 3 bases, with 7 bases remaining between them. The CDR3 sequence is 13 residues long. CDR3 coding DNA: TGTGCCAGCAGCTTGTGGGCAGACACTGAAGCTTTCTTT. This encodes CASSLWADTEAFF.

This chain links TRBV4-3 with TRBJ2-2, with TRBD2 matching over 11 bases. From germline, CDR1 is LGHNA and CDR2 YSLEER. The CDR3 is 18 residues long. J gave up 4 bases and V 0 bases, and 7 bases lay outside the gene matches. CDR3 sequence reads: CASSQEPSTSGSTGELFF. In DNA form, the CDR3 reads TGCGCCAGCAGCCAAGAGCCATCAACTAGCGGGAGCACCGGGGAGCTGTTTTTT.

This CDR3 reads CAIRGQGKGTEAFF. The CDR3, as DNA: TGTGCCATCAGGGGACAGGGGAAGGGCACTGAAGCTTTCTTT. V and J are TRBV10-3 and TRBJ1-1; 10 nucleotides align to TRBD1. Germline CDR1 ENHRY, CDR2 SYGVKD. The trim removed 6 bases at V and 4 bases at J, leaving 5 bases unmatched. The CDR3 sequence is 14 residues long.

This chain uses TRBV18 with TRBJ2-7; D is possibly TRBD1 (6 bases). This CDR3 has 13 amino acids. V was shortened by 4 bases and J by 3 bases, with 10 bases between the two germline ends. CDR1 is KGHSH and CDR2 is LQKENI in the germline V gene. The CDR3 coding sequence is TGTGCCAGCTCACGAACAGGGTACTACGAGCAGTACTTC. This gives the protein CASSRTGYYEQYF.

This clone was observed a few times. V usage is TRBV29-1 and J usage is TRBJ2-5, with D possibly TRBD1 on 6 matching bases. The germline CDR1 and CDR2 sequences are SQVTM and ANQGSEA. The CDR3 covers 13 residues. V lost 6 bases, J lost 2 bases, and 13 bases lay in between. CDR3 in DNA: TGCAGCGTCCATGGGGGACAACAAGAGACCCAGTACTTC. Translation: CSVHGGQQETQYF.

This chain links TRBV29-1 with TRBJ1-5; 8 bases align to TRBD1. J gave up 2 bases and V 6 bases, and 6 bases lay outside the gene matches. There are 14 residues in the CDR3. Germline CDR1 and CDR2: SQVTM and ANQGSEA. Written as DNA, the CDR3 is TGCAGCGTGACAGGGGCAGGGGGCAATCAGCCCCAGCATTTT. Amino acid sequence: CSVTGAGGNQPQHF.

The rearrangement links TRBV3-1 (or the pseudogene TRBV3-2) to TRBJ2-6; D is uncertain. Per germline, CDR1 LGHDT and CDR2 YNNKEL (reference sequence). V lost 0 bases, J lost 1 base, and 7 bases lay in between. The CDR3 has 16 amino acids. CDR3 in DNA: TGTGCCAGCAGCCAAGATAGAACGTCTGGGGCCAACGTCCTGACTTTC. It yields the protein CASSQDRTSGANVLTF.

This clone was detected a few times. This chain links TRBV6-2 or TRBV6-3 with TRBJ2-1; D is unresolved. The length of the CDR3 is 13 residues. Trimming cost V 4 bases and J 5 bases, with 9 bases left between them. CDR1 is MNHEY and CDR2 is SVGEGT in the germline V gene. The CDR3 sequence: CASSSRVHNEQFF. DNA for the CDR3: TGTGCCAGCAGTTCGCGAGTCCACAATGAGCAGTTCTTC.

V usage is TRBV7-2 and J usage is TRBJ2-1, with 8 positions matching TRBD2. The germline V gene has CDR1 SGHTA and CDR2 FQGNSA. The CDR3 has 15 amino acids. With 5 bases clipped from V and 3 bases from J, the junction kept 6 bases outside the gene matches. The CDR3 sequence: CASSLISGNYNEQFF. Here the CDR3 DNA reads TGTGCCAGCAGCCTAATTAGCGGGAACTACAATGAGCAGTTCTTC.

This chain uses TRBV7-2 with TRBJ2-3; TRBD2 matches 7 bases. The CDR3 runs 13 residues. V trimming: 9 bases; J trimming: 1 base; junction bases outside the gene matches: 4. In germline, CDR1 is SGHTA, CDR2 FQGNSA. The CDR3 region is CASTLAGTDTQYF. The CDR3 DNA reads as TGTGCCAGTACTCTAGCGGGCACAGATACGCAGTATTTT. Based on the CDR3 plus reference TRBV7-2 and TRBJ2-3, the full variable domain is GAGVSQSPSNKVTEKGKDVELRCDPISGHTALYWYRQSLGQGLEFLIYFQGNSAPDKSGLPSDRFSAERTGGSVSTLTIQRTQQEDSAVYLCASTLAGTDTQYFGPGTRLTVL.